The 5 T cell receptor beta chains reported below all come from one sample, sequenced in a study of blood T cells in healthy people across ages. Together with a sample-barcoded 5' primer, a J-beta primer mix was included in a second PCR lasting roughly 6 to 12 cycles. TCRdb reprocessed the 5' RACE reads with MiXCR, giving one entry per CDR3 protein. Here the sample spans roughly 1,800,000 distinct CDR3 sequences, around 48% being singletons. The sequenced sample was blood. The source of these receptors is a woman aged 40 to 50 in good health.

The rearrangement joins TRBV7-2 to TRBJ2-1; D perhaps matches TRBD1 (6 bases). Germline CDR1 and CDR2: SGHTA and FQGNSA. V gave up 6 bases and J gave up 6 bases, with 12 bases separating them. This CDR3 is 13 amino acids long. The CDR3, as DNA: TGTGCCAGCAGGCCGACAGGCCTCAATGAGCAGTTCTTC. It specifies CASRPTGLNEQFF. Full variable domain (remainder filled in from reference TRBV7-2 and TRBJ2-1): GAGVSQSPSNKVTEKGKDVELRCDPISGHTALYWYRQSLGQGLEFLIYFQGNSAPDKSGLPSDRFSAERTGGSVSTLTIQRTQQEDSAVYLCASRPTGLNEQFFGPGTRLTVL.

V is TRBV11-1 and J is TRBJ2-3; no clear D gene. CDR3 length: 14 amino acids. CDR1 SGHAT and CDR2 FQDESV come from the germline V gene (reference sequence). With 8 bases removed from V and 0 bases from J, the gap between germline ends came to 12 bases. The CDR3 sequence is CASSKGSSTDTQYF. CDR3 coding DNA: TGTGCCAGCTCGAAGGGATCTAGCACAGATACGCAGTATTTT.

This sequence joins TRBV29-1 and TRBJ2-3, with TRBD1 matching over 7 bases. Losses at the gene ends were 7 bases for V and 3 bases for J; bases not matched to a gene: 7. This CDR3 has 13 residues. The germline gives CDR1 SQVTM, CDR2 ANQGSEA. CDR3 sequence (DNA): TGCAGCGGAGCCGGGACAGCAACAGATACGCAGTATTTT. Translation: CSGAGTATDTQYF.

This clonotype came up a few times. The chain carries TRBV13 and TRBJ2-7, with D maybe TRBD1 (5 bases). The last part of the DNA fits TRBJ2-5 better; the J call may be wrong. Germline CDR1 and CDR2: PRHDT and FYEKMQ (reference sequence). This CDR3 has 13 amino acids. CDR3 protein: CASSFSLQGTQYF. The CDR3 DNA sequence: TGTGCCAGCAGCTTTTCACTGCAGGGGACCCAGTACTTC.

V and J are TRBV7-9 and TRBJ2-3; D is undetermined. Trimming took 5 bases from V and 2 from J, leaving 17 bases between them. The CDR3 consists of 16 residues. Per germline, CDR1 SEHNR and CDR2 FQNEAQ (reference sequence). CDR3 in DNA: TGTGCCAGCAGCCGAACGTCTGGCCCTGACACAGATACGCAGTATTTT. Protein sequence: CASSRTSGPDTDTQYF.